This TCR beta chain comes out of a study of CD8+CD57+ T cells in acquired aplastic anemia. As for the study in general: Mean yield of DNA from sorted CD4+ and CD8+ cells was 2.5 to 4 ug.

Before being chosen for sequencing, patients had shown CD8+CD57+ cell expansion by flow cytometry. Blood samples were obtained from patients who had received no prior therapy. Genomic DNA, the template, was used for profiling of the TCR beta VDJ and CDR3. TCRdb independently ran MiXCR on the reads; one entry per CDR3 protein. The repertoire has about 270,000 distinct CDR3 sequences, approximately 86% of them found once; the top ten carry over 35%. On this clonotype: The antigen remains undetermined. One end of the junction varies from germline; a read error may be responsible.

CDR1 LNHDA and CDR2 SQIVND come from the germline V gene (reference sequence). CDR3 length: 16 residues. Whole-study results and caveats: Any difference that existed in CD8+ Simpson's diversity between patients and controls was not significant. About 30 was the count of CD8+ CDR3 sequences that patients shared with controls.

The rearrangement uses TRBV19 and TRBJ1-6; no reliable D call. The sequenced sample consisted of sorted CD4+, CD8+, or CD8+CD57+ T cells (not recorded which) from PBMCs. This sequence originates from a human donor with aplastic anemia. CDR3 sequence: CASSIGSGGYNEQFFF. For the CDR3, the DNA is TGTGCCAGTAGTATAGGTAGCGGCGGCTACAATGAGCAGTTCTTCTTT.